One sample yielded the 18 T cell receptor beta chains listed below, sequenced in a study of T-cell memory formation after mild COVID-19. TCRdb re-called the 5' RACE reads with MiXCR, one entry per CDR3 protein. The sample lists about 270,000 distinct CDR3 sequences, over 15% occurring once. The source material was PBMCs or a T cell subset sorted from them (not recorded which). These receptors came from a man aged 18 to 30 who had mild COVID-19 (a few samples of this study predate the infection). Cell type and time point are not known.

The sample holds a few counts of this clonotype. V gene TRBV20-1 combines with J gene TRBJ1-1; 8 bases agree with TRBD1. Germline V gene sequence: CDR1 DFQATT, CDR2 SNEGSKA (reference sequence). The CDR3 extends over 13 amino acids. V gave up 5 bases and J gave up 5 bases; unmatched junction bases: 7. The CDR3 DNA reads TGCAGTGCTCCTTACACAGGGGGTACTGAAGCTTTCTTT. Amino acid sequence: CSAPYTGGTEAFF.

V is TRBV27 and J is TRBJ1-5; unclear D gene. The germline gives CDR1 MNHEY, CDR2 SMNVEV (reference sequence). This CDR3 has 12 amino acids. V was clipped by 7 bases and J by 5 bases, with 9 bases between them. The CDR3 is CASTSEHQPQHF. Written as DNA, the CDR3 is TGTGCCAGCACGTCGGAGCATCAGCCCCAGCATTTT.

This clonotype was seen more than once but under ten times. CDR3 nucleotide sequence: TGCAGTGCTCTACAGGGACAGAACACTGAAGCTTTCTTT. Amino acids: CSALQGQNTEAFF. This chain joins TRBV20-1 and TRBJ1-1, with TRBD1 as a possible D gene (6 bases). This CDR3 has 13 amino acids. The V gene lost 5 bases and the J gene lost 1 base, with 11 bases spanning the gap. Germline-derived CDR1 and CDR2 are DFQATT and SNEGSKA (reference sequence).

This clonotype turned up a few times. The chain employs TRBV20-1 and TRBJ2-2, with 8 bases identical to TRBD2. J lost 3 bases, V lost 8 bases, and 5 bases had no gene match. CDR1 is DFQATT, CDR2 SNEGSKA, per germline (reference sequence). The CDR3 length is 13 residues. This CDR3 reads CSIRGGYTGELFF. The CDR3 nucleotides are TGCAGTATACGCGGGGGGTACACCGGGGAGCTGTTTTTT.

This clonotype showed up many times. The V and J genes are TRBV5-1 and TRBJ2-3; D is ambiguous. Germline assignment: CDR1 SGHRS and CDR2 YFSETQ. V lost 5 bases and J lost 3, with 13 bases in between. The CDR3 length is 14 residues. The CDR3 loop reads CASSESGLTDTQYF. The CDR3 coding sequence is TGCGCCAGCAGTGAGTCGGGTTTAACAGATACGCAGTATTTT.

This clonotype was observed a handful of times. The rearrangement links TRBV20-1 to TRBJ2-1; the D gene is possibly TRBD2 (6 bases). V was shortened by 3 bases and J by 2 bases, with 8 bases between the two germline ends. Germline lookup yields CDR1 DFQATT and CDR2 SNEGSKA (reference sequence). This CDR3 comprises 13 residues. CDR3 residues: CSASGEAYNEQFF. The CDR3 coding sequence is TGCAGTGCTAGCGGGGAGGCCTACAATGAGCAGTTCTTC.

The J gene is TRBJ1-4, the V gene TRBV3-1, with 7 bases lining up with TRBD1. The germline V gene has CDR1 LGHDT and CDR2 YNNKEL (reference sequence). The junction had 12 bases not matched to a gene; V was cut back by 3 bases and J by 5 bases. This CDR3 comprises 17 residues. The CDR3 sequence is CASSQPVTGTENEKLFF. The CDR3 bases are TGTGCCAGCAGCCAGCCAGTTACTGGGACAGAAAATGAAAAACTGTTTTTT. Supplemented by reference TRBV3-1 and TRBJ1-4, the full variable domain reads DTAVSQTPKYLVTQMGNDKSIKCEQNLGHDTMYWYKQDSKKFLKIMFSYNNKELIINETVPNRFSPKSPDKAHLNLHINSLELGDSAVYFCASSQPVTGTENEKLFFGSGTQLSVL.

The CDR3 nucleotides read TGTGCCAGCAGCCACCCCCCTAGCGGGGGTTACCAAGAGACCCAGTACTTC. This codes for CASSHPPSGGYQETQYF. The chain couples TRBV4-2 to TRBJ2-5, with 10 bases lining up with TRBD2. The CDR3 is 17 residues long. V dropped 3 bases and J dropped 0; count of bases not matched to a gene: 7. CDR1 is LGHNA, CDR2 YNFKEQ, per germline.

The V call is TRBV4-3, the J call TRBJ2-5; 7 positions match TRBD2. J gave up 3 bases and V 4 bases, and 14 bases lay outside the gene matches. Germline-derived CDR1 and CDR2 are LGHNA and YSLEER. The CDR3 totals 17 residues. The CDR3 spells CASSPGAGEGGEETQYF. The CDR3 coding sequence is TGCGCCAGCAGCCCCGGTGCGGGGGAGGGCGGGGAAGAGACCCAGTACTTC.

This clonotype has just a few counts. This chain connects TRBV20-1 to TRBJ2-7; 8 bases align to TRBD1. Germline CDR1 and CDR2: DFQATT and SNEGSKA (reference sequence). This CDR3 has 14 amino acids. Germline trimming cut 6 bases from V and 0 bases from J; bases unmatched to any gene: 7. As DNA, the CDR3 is TGCAGTGCGCTGCGGGACAGGAGCTCCTACGAGCAGTACGTC. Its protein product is CSALRDRSSYEQYV.

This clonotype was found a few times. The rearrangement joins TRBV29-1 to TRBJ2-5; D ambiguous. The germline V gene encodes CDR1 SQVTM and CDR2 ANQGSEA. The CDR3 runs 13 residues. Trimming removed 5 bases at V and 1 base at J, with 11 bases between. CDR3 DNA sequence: TGCAGCGTTACAGACGTTCTCCAAGAGACCCAGTACTTC. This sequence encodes CSVTDVLQETQYF.

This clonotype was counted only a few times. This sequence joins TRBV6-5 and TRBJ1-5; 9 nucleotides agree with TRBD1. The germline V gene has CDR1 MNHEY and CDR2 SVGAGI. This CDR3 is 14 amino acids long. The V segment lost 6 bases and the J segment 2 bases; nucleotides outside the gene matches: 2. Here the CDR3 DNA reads TGTGCCAGCAGGGGACAGGGAGGCAATCAGCCCCAGCATTTT. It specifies CASRGQGGNQPQHF.

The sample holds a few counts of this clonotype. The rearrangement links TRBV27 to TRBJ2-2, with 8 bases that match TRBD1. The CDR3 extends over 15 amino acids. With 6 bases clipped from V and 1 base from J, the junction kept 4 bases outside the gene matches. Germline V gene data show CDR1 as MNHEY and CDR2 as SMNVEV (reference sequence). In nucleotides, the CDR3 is TGTGCCAGCAGAGACAGGGGTGTGAACACCGGGGAGCTGTTTTTT. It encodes CASRDRGVNTGELFF.

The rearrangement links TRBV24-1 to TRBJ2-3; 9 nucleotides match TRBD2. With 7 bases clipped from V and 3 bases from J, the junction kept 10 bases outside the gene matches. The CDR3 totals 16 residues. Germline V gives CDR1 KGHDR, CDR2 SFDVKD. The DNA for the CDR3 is TGTGCCACCAGGGTAGCGGGGGCTTCGGGAACAGATACGCAGTATTTT. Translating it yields CATRVAGASGTDTQYF.

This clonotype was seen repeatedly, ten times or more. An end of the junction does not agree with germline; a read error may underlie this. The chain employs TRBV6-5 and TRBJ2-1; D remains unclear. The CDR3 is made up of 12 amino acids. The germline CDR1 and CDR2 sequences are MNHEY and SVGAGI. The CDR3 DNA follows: TGCGCCAGCAGCTCGGACCGCAATGAGCAGTTCTTC. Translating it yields CASSSDRNEQFF.

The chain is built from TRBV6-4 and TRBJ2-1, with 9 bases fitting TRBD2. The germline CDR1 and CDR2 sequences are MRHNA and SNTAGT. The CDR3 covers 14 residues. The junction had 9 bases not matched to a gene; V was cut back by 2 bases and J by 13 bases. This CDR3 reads CASSDHGSGGRQFF. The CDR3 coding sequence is TGTGCCAGCAGTGACCACGGCAGCGGGGGGCGTCAGTTCTTC.

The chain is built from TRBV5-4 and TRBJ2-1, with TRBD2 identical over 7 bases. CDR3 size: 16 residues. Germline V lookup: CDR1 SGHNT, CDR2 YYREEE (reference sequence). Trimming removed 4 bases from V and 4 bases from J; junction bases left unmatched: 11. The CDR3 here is CASSPPGASGYNEQFF. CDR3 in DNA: TGTGCCAGCAGCCCGCCCGGGGCTAGCGGTTACAATGAGCAGTTCTTC.

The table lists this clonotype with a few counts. In nucleotides, the CDR3 is TGCGCCAGCAGCCGGACAGAGAACGGGGAGCTGTTTTTT. Its protein is CASSRTENGELFF. V is TRBV5-1 and J is TRBJ2-2; possible D gene TRBD1, 6 bases. Deletions cut 4 bases from V and 7 bases from J, with 11 bases between. There are 13 residues in the CDR3. CDR1 and CDR2 from the germline V gene are SGHRS and YFSETQ.